Reported below is one T cell receptor (beta chain). The sample belongs to a study of CDR3 diversity in severe acne. TCRdb called the PCR reads again in MiXCR, with one record for every CDR3 protein. Of about 86,000 distinct CDR3 sequences listed, roughly 51% are singletons. Germline assignment: CDR1 DFQATT and CDR2 SNEGSKA (reference sequence). The CDR3 is 13 amino acids. V trimming: 6 bases; J trimming: 3 bases; junction bases outside the gene matches: 6. This sequence originates from a male donor in good health, without acne. Sequencing was done on a sample of blood. The rearrangement joins TRBV20-1 to TRBJ2-7; 9 bases fit TRBD1. CDR3 sequence (DNA): TGCAGTGCCTTTCGGGACAGGGTCTACGAGCAGTACTTC. Amino acids: CSAFRDRVYEQYF.